This T cell receptor beta chain was identified in a study of Graves' ophthalmopathy and Graves' hyperthyroidism. Findings of the study overall: Among thyroid clonotypes expanded above 0.001 frequency, most also appeared in blood.

Germline V CDR1 and CDR2: SGHAT, FQNNGV. Trimming shortened V by 6 bases and J by 9 bases, and 15 bases separated the two germline ends. CDR3 length equals 14 residues. Certain patients were not enrolled. These were patients with other autoimmune diseases, uncontrolled infections, pregnancy or lactation. This clonotype was recorded at least ten times. What it binds is unknown. Amplified material comprised TCR beta CDR3 regions derived from RNA transcripts. First-round RT-PCR relied on HTBI primers, and a second-round multiplex PCR came next. TCRdb re-called the multiplex PCR reads through MiXCR, storing one row per CDR3 protein. There are around 1.1 million distinct CDR3 sequences in the sample; 35% to 40% occur only once, and approximately 10% lies in the top ten.

This TCR came from an adult man with Graves' hyperthyroidism. Sequenced sample: peripheral blood or thyroid tissue (not recorded which). V and J are TRBV11-2 and TRBJ1-6; D is uncertain. The CDR3 spells CASSWTDRSSPLHF. The DNA for the CDR3 is TGTGCCAGCAGTTGGACGGACCGATCTTCACCCCTCCACTTT.